This is a list of T cell receptor beta chains from one sample in a study of blood T cell repertoires in COVID-19. The data were produced by immunoSEQ multiplex PCR, yet TCRdb's version contains in-frame clones alone and is incomplete. The table has 250,000 to 350,000 clones, around 85% seen once. The sequencing input was peripheral blood. The receptor set was obtained from a human donor with COVID-19, enrolled during active disease. The donor label of this sample is uncertain. Each CDR3 is given with its conserved first and last residue. The D gene is left open where the match is weak. Some rows have no size entry. The others give once, few or many, or a class for an expanded clone.

size	V	length	J	D	CDR3	DNA
NA	TRBV6-5	12	TRBJ1-4	NA	CASSPNVEKLFF	TGTGCCAGCAGCCCCAATGTGGAAAAACTGTTTTTT
NA	TRBV2	12	TRBJ2-5	NA	CASSVTGETQYF	TGTGCCAGCAGTGTAACGGGAGAGACCCAGTACTTC
NA	TRBV19	15	TRBJ1-2	TRBD1	CASQTARTGGYGYTF	TGTGCCAGCCAAACCGCCCGGACAGGCGGCTATGGCTACACCTTC
NA	TRBV6-2/TRBV6-3	15	TRBJ2-3	TRBD2	CASSPGLAGASFLYF	TGTGCCAGCAGCCCCGGACTAGCGGGAGCTTCCTTCCTATATTTT
NA	TRBV9	14	TRBJ2-7	TRBD2	CASSPTTGGNEQYF	TGTGCCAGCAGCCCTACCACGGGGGGGAACGAGCAGTACTTC
few	TRBV21-1	15	TRBJ2-3	NA	CASSTLDRATDTQYF	TGTGCCAGCAGCACCTTGGACAGGGCCACAGATACGCAGTATTTT
NA	TRBV19	15	TRBJ1-2	NA	CASSIWGRGLDGYTF	TGTGCCAGTAGTATATGGGGCAGGGGCTTGGATGGCTACACCTTC
NA	TRBV5-5	14	TRBJ1-1	NA	CASSWEQGRAEAFF	TGTGCCAGCAGCTGGGAGCAGGGGAGGGCTGAAGCTTTCTTT
NA	TRBV7-8	16	TRBJ1-2	TRBD1	CASSPGTGGFVDGYTF	TGTGCCAGCAGCCCCGGGACAGGGGGCTTCGTGGACGGCTACACCTTC
NA	TRBV5-1	15	TRBJ1-1	NA	CASSVQLGANTEAFF	TGCGCCAGCAGTGTACAGCTGGGGGCGAACACTGAAGCTTTCTTT
NA	TRBV27	16	TRBJ2-1	TRBD2	CASSSTGTSGFYEQFF	TGTGCCAGCAGTTCAACCGGGACTAGCGGGTTCTATGAGCAGTTCTTC
NA	TRBV7-9	16	TRBJ2-3	TRBD2	CASSSGLAGGGDTQYF	TGTGCCAGCAGCTCCGGACTAGCGGGAGGTGGGGATACGCAGTATTTT
NA	TRBV27	15	TRBJ2-6	TRBD2	CASRGGDSGANVLTF	TGTGCCAGCAGGGGGGGGGACTCTGGGGCCAACGTCCTGACTTTC
NA	TRBV2	15	TRBJ1-5	NA	CASSDQTASNQPQHF	TGTGCCAGCAGTGACCAGACAGCGAGCAATCAGCCCCAGCATTTT
NA	TRBV3-1/TRBV3-2	16	TRBJ1-4	TRBD1	CASSLRSGTGTEKLFF	TGTGCCAGCAGCCTTCGTTCCGGGACAGGGACTGAAAAACTGTTTTTT
NA	TRBV5-1	14	TRBJ1-1	NA	CASSLDRPNTEAFF	TGCGCCAGCAGCTTGGACAGGCCCAACACTGAAGCTTTCTTT
NA	TRBV19	13	TRBJ1-6	NA	CASNAVLNSPLHF	TGTGCCAGTAACGCGGTCCTGAATTCACCCCTCCACTTT
NA	TRBV19	15	TRBJ1-1	TRBD1	CASSIGTGILAEAFF	TGTGCCAGTAGTATAGGGACAGGGATTTTGGCTGAAGCTTTCTTT
NA	TRBV5-8	15	TRBJ2-7	NA	CASSSLGRGLNEQYF	TGTGCCAGCAGCTCCCTCGGAAGGGGGTTAAACGAGCAGTACTTC
NA	TRBV19	15	TRBJ2-2	NA	CASSIPGLNTGELFF	TGTGCCAGTAGTATCCCGGGGTTGAACACCGGGGAGCTGTTTTTT
few	TRBV5-5	14	TRBJ1-1	NA	CASTLRNMNTEAFF	TGTGCCAGCACCCTGAGGAACATGAACACTGAAGCTTTCTTT
few	TRBV10-3	14	TRBJ2-7	NA	CAISEPGRRDEQYF	TGTGCCATCAGTGAGCCGGGGAGACGCGACGAGCAGTACTTC
NA	TRBV10-3	15	TRBJ2-2	TRBD2	CAISLQTSGTGELFF	TGTGCCATCAGTCTCCAGACTAGCGGCACCGGGGAGCTGTTTTTT
NA	TRBV2	16	TRBJ2-1	NA	CASSQDTMSSYNEQFF	TGTGCCAGCAGCCAAGACACGATGAGCTCCTACAATGAGCAGTTCTTC
NA	TRBV11-2	17	TRBJ1-2	TRBD1	CASSFRGQGLTNYGYTF	TGTGCCAGCAGCTTTCGCGGACAGGGGCTAACTAACTATGGCTACACCTTC
few	TRBV6-1	16	TRBJ2-7	TRBD2	CASSEQGLAGVREQYF	TGTGCCAGCAGTGAGCAGGGGCTAGCGGGAGTCAGGGAGCAGTACTTC
few	TRBV4-1	16	TRBJ1-6	NA	CASSQVEFSYNSPLHF	TGCGCCAGCAGCCAAGTTGAGTTCTCCTATAATTCACCCCTCCACTTT
NA	TRBV3-1/TRBV3-2	16	TRBJ1-2	TRBD1	CASSPIVTGSIYGYTF	TGTGCCAGCAGCCCAATTGTGACAGGGAGTATCTATGGCTACACCTTC
NA	TRBV2	14	TRBJ1-1	NA	CASRRQLVNTEAFF	TGTGCCAGCAGGAGGCAGTTAGTGAACACTGAAGCTTTCTTT
NA	TRBV3-1/TRBV3-2	15	TRBJ1-5	TRBD1	CASSQDRGSDQPQHF	TGTGCCAGCAGCCAAGACAGGGGGAGCGATCAGCCCCAGCATTTT
NA	TRBV24-1	17	TRBJ2-1	TRBD2	CATSAPLAGKIGNEQFF	TGTGCCACCAGTGCACCACTAGCGGGAAAAATCGGCAATGAGCAGTTCTTC
NA	TRBV6-5	14	TRBJ1-1	NA	CASWWGLEDTEAFF	TGTGCCAGCTGGTGGGGCCTCGAGGACACTGAAGCTTTCTTT
NA	TRBV7-3	17	TRBJ2-1	TRBD2	CASSRLRGASGSQSLFF	TGTGCCAGCAGCCGATTACGGGGGGCGAGCGGGAGCCAATCCTTATTCTTC
NA	TRBV28	16	TRBJ1-5	NA	CASSLYAGYSNQPQHF	TGTGCCAGCAGTTTATATGCGGGTTATAGCAATCAGCCCCAGCATTTT
NA	TRBV28	17	TRBJ1-2	NA	CASSITGLDRNLYGYTF	TGTGCCAGCAGTATCACGGGACTTGACCGGAACCTCTATGGCTACACCTTC
NA	TRBV18	17	TRBJ1-1	NA	CASSPFLGQHMNTEAFF	TGTGCCAGCTCACCGTTTCTCGGACAGCACATGAACACTGAAGCTTTCTTT
NA	TRBV28	14	TRBJ2-1	NA	CASSLGGTHNEQFF	TGTGCCAGCAGTTTGGGCGGGACCCACAATGAGCAGTTCTTC
NA	TRBV10-3	13	TRBJ2-7	NA	CAISESSSGEQYF	TGTGCCATCAGTGAGTCCTCCTCGGGCGAGCAGTACTTC
once	TRBV19	15	TRBJ1-6	NA	CASSIDGVQNSPLHF	TGTGCCAGTAGTATAGACGGGGTTCAGAATTCACCCCTCCACTTT
NA	TRBV30	15	TRBJ1-4	TRBD1	CAWSGTGTGGEKLFF	TGTGCCTGGAGTGGAACCGGGACAGGTGGAGAAAAACTGTTTTTT
NA	TRBV10-3	13	TRBJ1-5	NA	CAISEEENQPQHF	TGTGCCATCAGTGAGGAGGAGAATCAGCCCCAGCATTTT
NA	TRBV9	14	TRBJ1-1	NA	CASSVVPRDTEAFF	TGTGCCAGCAGCGTAGTCCCAAGAGACACTGAAGCTTTCTTT
NA	TRBV28	14	TRBJ1-5	TRBD1	CASRTGGINQPQHF	TGTGCCAGCAGAACAGGGGGTATCAATCAGCCCCAGCATTTT
NA	TRBV7-9	12	TRBJ2-3	NA	CASSFERDTQYF	TGTGCCAGCAGCTTTGAGCGTGATACGCAGTATTTT
NA	TRBV5-4	15	TRBJ2-1	TRBD2	CASSLLTSGSNEQFF	TGTGCCAGCAGCTTGTTAACTAGCGGGAGTAATGAGCAGTTCTTC
few	TRBV2	13	TRBJ1-2	NA	CASSDPGGYGYTF	TGTGCCAGCAGTGATCCGGGCGGGTATGGCTACACCTTC
NA	TRBV7-2	15	TRBJ2-6	NA	CASSLGGPGANVLTF	TGTGCCAGCAGCTTAGGAGGTCCTGGGGCCAACGTCCTGACTTTC
NA	TRBV4-3	14	TRBJ1-4	TRBD1	CASSRDRGREKLFF	TGCGCCAGCAGCAGGGACAGGGGGCGCGAAAAACTGTTTTTT
NA	TRBV5-1	13	TRBJ1-4	NA	CASSLANNEKLFF	TGCGCCAGCAGCTTGGCCAATAATGAAAAACTGTTTTTT
NA	TRBV27	16	TRBJ1-1	NA	CASTPSLGAMNTEAFF	TGTGCCAGCACCCCGTCCCTAGGGGCCATGAACACTGAAGCTTTCTTT
NA	TRBV28	13	TRBJ1-4	NA	CASTSTRGEKLFF	TGTGCCAGCACATCGACGAGAGGCGAAAAACTGTTTTTT
NA	TRBV19	16	TRBJ1-5	NA	CASRGRVVVGNQPQHF	TGTGCCAGTAGGGGCAGGGTAGTGGTCGGCAATCAGCCCCAGCATTTT
NA	TRBV30	13	TRBJ2-4	TRBD2	CAWSVSGRSLVRF	TGTGCCTGGAGTGTGAGCGGGAGGAGTCTAGTGAGGTTC
NA	TRBV9	16	TRBJ2-3	TRBD2	CASSVGTGGFTDTQYF	TGTGCCAGCAGCGTAGGAACGGGAGGGTTCACAGATACGCAGTATTTT
many	TRBV7-7	15	TRBJ2-5	NA	CASSLARGPQETQYF	TGTGCTAGCAGCTTAGCCAGGGGACCACAAGAGACCCAGTACTTC
NA	TRBV5-1	14	TRBJ1-2	NA	CASSLTETNYGYTF	TGCGCCAGCAGCTTGACAGAGACTAACTATGGCTACACCTTC
NA	TRBV5-8	14	TRBJ2-7	NA	CASSLGRGPYEQYF	TGTGCCAGCAGCTTGGGGAGGGGGCCATACGAGCAGTACTTC